Listed below are T cell receptor beta chains from one sample, sequenced in a study of blood T cell repertoires in COVID-19. Assay: immunoSEQ multiplex PCR; the TCRdb copy retains only in-frame clones and omits some. The repertoire holds roughly 35,000 clones, with roughly 87% as singletons. The sample was peripheral blood. The receptor set was obtained from a man aged 45-65 years with active or convalescent COVID-19. Each CDR3 is given with its conserved first and last residue. D genes are given only for firm matches. Not all rows give a size; the values are once, few, many and, for expanded clones, a class.

V	D	J	size	CDR3	DNA
TRBV19	-	TRBJ2-1	-	CASSIPAAYNEQFF	TGTGCCAGTAGTATCCCAGCGGCATACAATGAGCAGTTCTTC
TRBV4-3	TRBD2	TRBJ2-4	-	CASSQGVAVAGGPHIQYF	TGCGCCAGCAGCCAAGGAGTCGCTGTGGCGGGAGGGCCTCACATTCAGTACTTC
TRBV24-1	-	TRBJ2-3	-	CATSEADSTDTQYF	TGTGCCACCAGTGAAGCGGATAGCACAGATACGCAGTATTTT
TRBV10-2	-	TRBJ2-5	-	CASRGWTAKQETQYF	TGCGCCAGCAGGGGTTGGACAGCCAAACAAGAGACCCAGTACTTC
TRBV19	-	TRBJ1-2	-	CASSRQYGYTF	TGTGCCAGTAGTAGGCAATATGGCTACACCTTC
TRBV13	-	TRBJ2-7	few	CASSFWTPSSYEQYF	TGTGCCAGCAGCTTTTGGACTCCGAGCTCCTACGAGCAGTACTTC
TRBV10-1	-	TRBJ2-5	-	CASSEWTRGTQYF	TGCGCCAGCAGTGAGTGGACAAGAGGGACCCAGTACTTC
TRBV3-1/TRBV3-2	-	TRBJ2-5	-	CASSQGRMETQYF	TGTGCCAGCAGCCAAGGGCGGATGGAGACCCAGTACTTC
TRBV20-1	-	TRBJ1-1	-	CSATGNTEAFF	TGCAGTGCTACAGGGAACACTGAAGCTTTCTTT
TRBV28	TRBD2	TRBJ2-1	once	CASSLAAGLARNEQFF	TGTGCCAGCAGTTTAGCCGCGGGACTAGCTCGGAATGAGCAGTTCTTC
TRBV7-2	-	TRBJ2-3	-	CASSLSGQTTDTQYF	TGTGCCAGCAGCTTAAGCGGACAGACAACAGATACGCAGTATTTT
TRBV7-8	TRBD2	TRBJ2-7	-	CASSLAPRLAVYEQYF	TGTGCCAGCAGCTTAGCCCCGAGACTAGCGGTCTACGAGCAGTACTTC
TRBV19	-	TRBJ2-3	once	CASSVGEASTDTQYF	TGTGCCAGTAGTGTGGGGGAGGCAAGCACAGATACGCAGTATTTT
TRBV10-3	TRBD1	TRBJ2-5	-	CAVGGQGRQETQYF	TGTGCCGTAGGGGGACAGGGCCGCCAAGAGACCCAGTACTTC
TRBV29-1	-	TRBJ1-1	-	CSGAGSVWDTEAFF	TGCAGCGGGGCAGGGTCGGTATGGGACACTGAAGCTTTCTTT
TRBV2	TRBD2	TRBJ2-2	-	CASRPGLNTGELFF	TGTGCCAGCAGGCCGGGACTAAACACCGGGGAGCTGTTTTTT
TRBV5-1	TRBD2	TRBJ2-1	-	CASSIGPQRGEQFF	TGCGCCAGCAGCATCGGACCCCAGCGGGGTGAGCAGTTCTTC
TRBV7-9	-	TRBJ2-7	-	CASSKDSYEQYF	TGTGCCAGCAGTAAGGACAGCTACGAGCAGTACTTC
TRBV5-4	TRBD1	TRBJ1-4	-	CASSQQTGNEEKLFF	TGTGCCAGCAGCCAACAGACAGGGAATGAGGAAAAACTGTTTTTT
TRBV7-9	-	TRBJ2-7	few	CASSLGQEWIFGSYEQYF	TGTGCCAGCAGCTTAGGACAGGAGTGGATCTTTGGAAGCTACGAGCAGTACTTC
TRBV4-3	TRBD2	TRBJ2-3	-	CASSQVGGTSGFTDTQYF	TGCGCCAGCAGCCAAGTGGGGGGTACTAGCGGGTTCACAGATACGCAGTATTTT
TRBV18	TRBD2	TRBJ2-7	once	CASSHTHGLAGGYEQYF	TGTGCCAGCTCACACACCCATGGACTAGCGGGCGGCTACGAGCAGTACTTC
TRBV5-1	-	TRBJ2-3	-	CASSLVGTDTQYF	TGCGCCAGCAGCTTGGTAGGCACAGATACGCAGTATTTT
TRBV5-5	TRBD1	TRBJ2-2	-	CASSLQGAPGELFF	TGTGCCAGCAGCTTACAGGGGGCGCCCGGGGAGCTGTTTTTT
TRBV6-5	-	TRBJ1-4	-	CASSYKGVGSGEKLFF	TGTGCCAGCAGTTACAAGGGGGTGGGAAGCGGTGAAAAACTGTTTTTT
TRBV28	TRBD1	TRBJ1-2	-	CASSPPDRVYGYTF	TGTGCCAGCAGTCCTCCGGACAGGGTCTATGGCTACACCTTC
TRBV7-2	-	TRBJ2-3	-	CASSLDGGTDTQYF	TGTGCCAGCAGCTTAGATGGCGGTACAGATACGCAGTATTTT
TRBV28	-	TRBJ1-2	-	CASSLDRNYGYTF	TGTGCCAGCAGTTTAGACAGGAACTATGGCTACACCTTC
TRBV27	TRBD1	TRBJ2-7	-	CASSLAATGGVPYEQYF	TGTGCCAGCAGTTTAGCCGCCACAGGGGGCGTCCCTTACGAGCAGTACTTC
TRBV6-5	TRBD2	TRBJ2-7	-	CASSQGLDQYF	TGTGCCAGCAGTCAGGGACTAGATCAGTACTTC
TRBV10-3	-	TRBJ2-1	-	CAISESPPGRGEQFF	TGTGCCATCAGTGAGTCGCCCCCGGGTCGAGGTGAGCAGTTCTTC
TRBV5-1	TRBD2	TRBJ2-3	-	CASSLLAESTDTQYF	TGCGCCAGCAGCCTGCTAGCGGAAAGCACAGATACGCAGTATTTT
TRBV27	TRBD2	TRBJ2-3	-	CASSLSLAEYTDTQYF	TGTGCCAGCAGTTTATCACTAGCGGAGTATACAGATACGCAGTATTTT
TRBV13	-	TRBJ2-5	once	CASSLEGQLQETQYF	TGTGCCAGCAGCTTAGAAGGACAGCTACAAGAGACCCAGTACTTC
TRBV7-9	TRBD2	TRBJ2-2	-	CASSGNWREYGELFF	TGTGCCAGCAGCGGAAATTGGCGGGAGTACGGGGAGCTGTTTTTT
TRBV4-1	TRBD1	TRBJ2-1	-	CASSQGRGQGKYNEQFF	TGCGCCAGCAGCCAAGGGAGGGGACAGGGAAAATACAATGAGCAGTTCTTC
TRBV19	-	TRBJ1-5	-	CASSMTGFNNQPQHF	TGTGCCAGTAGTATGACCGGGTTTAACAATCAGCCCCAGCATTTT
TRBV20-1	TRBD1	TRBJ2-1	-	CSASWARTGTYNEQFF	TGCAGTGCTAGTTGGGCACGGACAGGAACTTACAATGAGCAGTTCTTC
TRBV7-9	-	TRBJ2-3	-	CASSLEGREADTQYF	TGTGCCAGCAGCTTAGAGGGCAGGGAGGCAGATACGCAGTATTTT
TRBV7-9	-	TRBJ2-3	medium-sized	CASSLVGGTVTCTDTQYF	TGTGCCAGCAGCTTAGTTGGGGGGACAGTAACTTGCACAGATACGCAGTATTTT
TRBV19	TRBD1	TRBJ1-1	-	CASSYRGLGYTEAFF	TGTGCCAGTAGTTACAGGGGGCTTGGGTACACTGAAGCTTTCTTT
TRBV13	TRBD1	TRBJ2-5	-	CASSLRQGGETQYF	TGTGCCAGCAGCCTCCGACAGGGCGGGGAGACCCAGTACTTC
TRBV19	-	TRBJ2-7	-	CASSIGTGSLYEQYF	TGTGCCAGTAGTATAGGAACAGGGTCCCTCTACGAGCAGTACTTC
TRBV5-1	-	TRBJ2-3	-	CASSFTRDSTDTQYF	TGCGCCAGCAGCTTCACCCGGGACTCCACAGATACGCAGTATTTT
TRBV5-1	-	TRBJ2-5	-	CASSLGIGPETQYF	TGCGCCAGCAGCTTGGGTATTGGGCCAGAGACCCAGTACTTC
TRBV18	TRBD2	TRBJ2-6	-	CASSPILAGVFGANVLTF	TGTGCCAGCTCACCAATCCTAGCGGGAGTCTTTGGGGCCAACGTCCTGACTTTC
TRBV6-2/TRBV6-3	-	TRBJ1-5	-	CASSYSTKPTQPQHF	TGTGCCAGCAGTTACTCGACTAAACCGACTCAGCCCCAGCATTTT
TRBV6-5	-	TRBJ2-7	once	CASSPGTLYEQYF	TGTGCCAGCAGTCCCGGGACTCTCTACGAGCAGTACTTC
TRBV6-5	TRBD2	TRBJ2-5	-	CASSYVGTSQETQYF	TGTGCCAGCAGTTACGTCGGGACTAGCCAAGAGACCCAGTACTTC
TRBV7-3	TRBD1	TRBJ2-3	-	CASSLIGTGDGLSTDTQYF	TGTGCCAGCAGCTTAATCGGGACAGGGGACGGTCTTAGCACAGATACGCAGTATTTT
TRBV3-1/TRBV3-2	TRBD2	TRBJ2-5	-	CASSRHAGTSGRAATKETQYF	TGTGCCAGCAGCCGTCACGCCGGGACTAGCGGGAGGGCCGCAACGAAAGAGACCCAGTACTTC
TRBV6-6	TRBD2	TRBJ2-7	once	CASSYSTFSGNEQYF	TGTGCCAGCAGTTACTCGACGTTTAGCGGGAACGAGCAGTACTTC
TRBV28	-	TRBJ1-6	-	CASSPISSPLHF	TGTGCCAGCAGTCCTATTTCTTCACCCCTCCACTTT
TRBV5-1	TRBD2	TRBJ2-5	-	CASSLAGLATETQYF	TGCGCCAGCAGCTTGGCGGGACTAGCGACGGAGACCCAGTACTTC